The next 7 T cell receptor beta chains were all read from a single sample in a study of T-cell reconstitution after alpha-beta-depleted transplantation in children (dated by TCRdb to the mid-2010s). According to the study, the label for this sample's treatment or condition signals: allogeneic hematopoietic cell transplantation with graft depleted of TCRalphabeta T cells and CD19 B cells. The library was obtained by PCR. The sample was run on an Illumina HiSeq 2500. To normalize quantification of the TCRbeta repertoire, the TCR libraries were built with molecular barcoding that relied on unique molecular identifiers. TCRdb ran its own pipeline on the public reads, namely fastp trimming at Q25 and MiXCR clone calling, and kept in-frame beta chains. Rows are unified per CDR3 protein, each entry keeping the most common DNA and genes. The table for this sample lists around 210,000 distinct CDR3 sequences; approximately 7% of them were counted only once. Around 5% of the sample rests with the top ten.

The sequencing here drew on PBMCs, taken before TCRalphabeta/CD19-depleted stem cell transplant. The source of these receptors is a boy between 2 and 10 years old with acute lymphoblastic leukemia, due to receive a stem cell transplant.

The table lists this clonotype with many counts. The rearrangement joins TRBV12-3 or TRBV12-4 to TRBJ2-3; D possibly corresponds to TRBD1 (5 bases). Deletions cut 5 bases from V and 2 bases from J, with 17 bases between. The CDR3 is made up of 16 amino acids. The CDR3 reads CASSTHTGSSTDTQYF. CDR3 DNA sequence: TGTGCCAGCAGTACTCATACAGGCAGCTCCACAGATACGCAGTATTTT.

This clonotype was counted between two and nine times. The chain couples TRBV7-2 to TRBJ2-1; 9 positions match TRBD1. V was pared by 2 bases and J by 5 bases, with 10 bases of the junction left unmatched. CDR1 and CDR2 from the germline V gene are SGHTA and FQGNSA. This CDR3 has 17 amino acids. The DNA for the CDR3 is TGTGCCAGCAGCTTAACAGGGGGCGTAGGGCTCCACAATGAGCAGTTCTTC. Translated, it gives CASSLTGGVGLHNEQFF.

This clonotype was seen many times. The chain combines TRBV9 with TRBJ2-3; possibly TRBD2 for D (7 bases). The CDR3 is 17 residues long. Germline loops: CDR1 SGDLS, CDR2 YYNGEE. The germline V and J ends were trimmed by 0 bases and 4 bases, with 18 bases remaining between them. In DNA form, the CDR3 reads TGTGCCAGCAGCGTAGACCCCCCGGGGGGCCTCGCAGATACGCAGTATTTT. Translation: CASSVDPPGGLADTQYF.

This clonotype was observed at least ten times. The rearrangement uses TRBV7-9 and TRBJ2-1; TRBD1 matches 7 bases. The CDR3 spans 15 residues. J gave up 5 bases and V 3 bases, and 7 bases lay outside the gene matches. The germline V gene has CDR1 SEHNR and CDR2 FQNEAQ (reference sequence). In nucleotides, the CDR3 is TGTGCCAGCAGCTTGCCGACAGGGATCCACAATGAGCAGTTCTTC. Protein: CASSLPTGIHNEQFF.

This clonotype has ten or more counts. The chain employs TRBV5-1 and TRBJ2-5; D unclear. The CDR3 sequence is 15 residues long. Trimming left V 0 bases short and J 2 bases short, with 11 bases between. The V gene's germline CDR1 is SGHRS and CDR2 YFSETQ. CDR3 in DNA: TGCGCCAGCAGCTTGGCCTTCGCCGCACAAGAGACCCAGTACTTC. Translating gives CASSLAFAAQETQYF. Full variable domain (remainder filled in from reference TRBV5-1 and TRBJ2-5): KAGVTQTPRYLIKTRGQQVTLSCSPISGHRSVSWYQQTPGQGLQFLFEYFSETQRNKGNFPGRFSGRQFSNSRSEMNVSTLELGDSALYLCASSLAFAAQETQYFGPGTRLLVL.

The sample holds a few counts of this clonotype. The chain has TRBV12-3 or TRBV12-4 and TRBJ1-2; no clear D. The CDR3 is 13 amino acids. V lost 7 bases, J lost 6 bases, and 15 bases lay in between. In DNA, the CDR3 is TGTGCCAGCATTTTTACGGGAGTTGATGGCTACACCTTC. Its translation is CASIFTGVDGYTF.

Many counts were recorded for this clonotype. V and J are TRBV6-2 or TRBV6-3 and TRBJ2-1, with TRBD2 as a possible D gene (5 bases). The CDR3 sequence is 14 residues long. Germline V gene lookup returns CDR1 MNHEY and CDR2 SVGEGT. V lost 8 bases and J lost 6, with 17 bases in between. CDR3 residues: CASVRDPEVNEQFF. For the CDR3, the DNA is TGTGCCAGCGTGCGCGACCCGGAGGTCAATGAGCAGTTCTTC.